Reported below is one T cell receptor (beta chain). The data are from a study of blood T cell repertoires in COVID-19. The overall study: The United States, Italy and Spain provided the acute and convalescent COVID-19 samples.

V shed 9 bases and J 3 bases; nucleotides not matched to a gene: 6. The CDR3 has 13 residues. The germline V gene encodes CDR1 SNHLY and CDR2 FYNNEI. Original data processing: Amplification with reference gene primers provided the estimates of nucleated cell counts. Profiling relied on immunoSEQ multiplex PCR, and the TCRdb table lists in-frame clones only, not all of them. V, J and clone size are those of that table, while D and trimming were read from the DNA. Of 270,000 or so clones detected, 85% to 90% appear once; the ten largest clones hold 8.5% to 14%. The Seattle patients joined while their infection was active and were tracked longitudinally afterward.

The chain couples TRBV2 to TRBJ1-2; 8 bases are a match to TRBD1. Specimen: peripheral blood. The TCR was taken from a woman aged 25 to 39 with COVID-19, enrolled during active disease. CDR3 DNA: TGTGCCAGAGGACAGGGTCTGGACTATGGCTACACCTTC. This codes for CARGQGLDYGYTF.